What follows are 31 T cell receptor beta chains derived from one specimen sequenced in a study of blood T cells in healthy people across ages. A sample-barcoded 5' primer and a J-beta primer mix were used in a second PCR of about 7 to 12 cycles. TCRdb recomputed calls from the 5' RACE reads with MiXCR, one row per CDR3 protein. The table lists about 1.5 million distinct CDR3 sequences, less than 45% of them singletons, with under 5% in the top ten. The source material was blood. Receptors were obtained from a woman between 18 and 29 years old in good health.

This clonotype was detected many times. This chain uses TRBV12-5 with TRBJ1-1; no firm D call. This CDR3 is 13 amino acids long. V was cut by 7 bases and J by 6 bases, with 15 bases left in between. The germline CDR1 and CDR2 sequences are LGHNT and FRNRAP. For the CDR3, the DNA is TGTGCTAGTGCCAATCTACCCGGGGCTGAAGCTTTCTTT. The encoded protein is CASANLPGAEAFF.

V and J are TRBV7-9 and TRBJ1-1, with D unclear. The CDR3 has 11 amino acids. The V gene's germline CDR1 is SEHNR and CDR2 FQNEAQ (reference sequence). Trimming stripped 1 base from V and 8 bases from J, with 5 bases between. The CDR3 protein is CASSLEWEAFF. The CDR3, as DNA: TGTGCCAGCAGCTTAGAATGGGAAGCTTTCTTT.

Comments on this clonotype: With a much larger clone just one base away, this may be a read error. The chain joins TRBV10-1 to TRBJ2-7; D is uncertain. The CDR3 sequence is 13 residues long. Deletions cut 4 bases from V and 1 base from J, with 8 bases between. Germline loops: CDR1 WNHNN, CDR2 SYGVQD (reference sequence). CDR3 nucleotide sequence: TGCGCCAGCAGTGTGGTGCCTTCCTACGAGCAGTACTTC. Protein product: CASSVVPSYEQYF.

This chain uses TRBV5-1 with TRBJ2-7; unclear D gene. With 4 bases removed from V and 8 bases from J, the gap between germline ends came to 19 bases. Germline CDR1 is SGHRS and CDR2 is YFSETQ. The CDR3 contains 14 residues. The CDR3 is CASSPGLRSMQQYF. CDR3 nucleotides: TGCGCCAGCAGCCCGGGCCTCCGATCAATGCAGCAGTACTTC.

The chain couples TRBV20-1 to TRBJ1-2; D perhaps matches TRBD1 (5 bases). Germline loops: CDR1 DFQATT, CDR2 SNEGSKA (reference sequence). This CDR3 is 12 amino acids long. Trimming stripped 3 bases from V and 4 bases from J, with 9 bases between. DNA of the CDR3: TGCAGTGCTAGGGGCAGGGTCTATGGCTACACCTTC. This sequence encodes CSARGRVYGYTF.

This rearrangement joins TRBV20-1 to TRBJ2-3; 16 bases are shared with TRBD2. The CDR3 spans 19 residues. Trimming took 5 bases from V and 4 from J; bases not matched to a gene: 15. Per germline, CDR1 DFQATT and CDR2 SNEGSKA (reference sequence). CDR3 coding DNA: TGCAGTGCTCCCCCGGGACTAGCGGGGGGGCCCGAGGCGCCAGATACGCAGTATTTT. Encoded protein: CSAPPGLAGGPEAPDTQYF.

The chain employs TRBV6-2 or TRBV6-3 and TRBJ2-2; a possible D gene is TRBD2 (6 bases). This CDR3 is built from 17 residues. Germline values: CDR1 MNHEY, CDR2 SVGEGT. The V end was cut by 5 bases, the J end by 1 base, with 17 bases between. The CDR3 DNA is TGTGCCAGCAGTGCGGCCCAAAAAGCGGGGAACACCGGGGAGCTGTTTTTT. Protein product: CASSAAQKAGNTGELFF.

This clonotype has ten or more counts. The chain combines TRBV20-1 with TRBJ1-2, with no clear D. Germline V lookup: CDR1 DFQATT, CDR2 SNEGSKA (reference sequence). Deletions cut 4 bases from V and 4 bases from J, with 13 bases between. The CDR3 runs 13 residues. The CDR3 DNA reads as TGCAGTGCTAATCAGGTCGTTCTCTATGGCTACACCTTC. This translates into CSANQVVLYGYTF.

Notes on this clonotype: A read error may account for a junction end that differs from germline. The V and J genes are TRBV2 and TRBJ2-7; D may be TRBD2 (6 bases). Germline V gives CDR1 SNHLY, CDR2 FYNNEI. The CDR3 spans 14 residues. The CDR3 DNA sequence: TGTGCCAGCAGTGGGGAGAGCCGGGGGTACGAACAGTACTTC. The encoded protein is CASSGESRGYEQYF.

The chain carries TRBV5-1 and TRBJ2-5; no definite D call. The CDR3 length is 15 residues. Germline V gives CDR1 SGHRS, CDR2 YFSETQ. Between the trimmed V and J ends, which lost 0 bases and 4 bases, there was a span of 13 bases. For the CDR3, the DNA is TGCGCCAGCAGCTTGGAACGAGCAAGCACAGAGACCCAGTACTTC. It is translated as CASSLERASTETQYF.

The chain is built from TRBV3-1 and TRBJ2-3; maybe TRBD2 (5 bases). This CDR3 region has 13 residues. Germline V gene data show CDR1 as LGHDT and CDR2 as YNNKEL (reference sequence). V shed 1 base and J shed 5 bases, with 7 bases lying between them. The CDR3 DNA sequence: TGTGCCAGCAGCCAAGTCCGGGAAGATACGCAGTATTTT. The encoded protein is CASSQVREDTQYF.

The chain couples TRBV12-3 or TRBV12-4 to TRBJ1-5; D call uncertain. This CDR3 is built from 15 residues. Trimming stripped 4 bases from V and 9 bases from J, with 19 bases between. The CDR3 nucleotides are TGTGCCAGCAGTTACGACTCAGGAGCGGATCGGCCCCAGCATTTT. The encoded protein is CASSYDSGADRPQHF.

The V gene is TRBV4-2, the J gene TRBJ2-3; 11 bases align to TRBD2. The junction had 4 bases not matched to a gene; V was cut back by 0 bases and J by 5 bases. The CDR3 covers 16 residues. Germline CDR1 is LGHNA and CDR2 is YNFKEQ. The CDR3 sequence is CASSQELAGVKDTQYF. CDR3 nucleotides: TGTGCCAGCAGCCAAGAACTAGCGGGAGTGAAAGATACGCAGTATTTT.

Remarks on this clonotype: A much bigger clone sits one base away, suggesting this may be a read error. The V and J genes are TRBV25-1 and TRBJ2-7; TRBD1 is a possible D gene (6 bases). This CDR3 spans 15 amino acids. Trimming removed 5 bases from V and 5 bases from J, with 19 bases in between. CDR1 is MGHDK and CDR2 is SYGVNS in the germline V gene. CDR3 residues: CASSQAGVSTHEQYF. The CDR3 nucleotides read TGTGCCAGCAGTCAAGCAGGGGTGTCCACCCACGAGCAGTACTTC.

This sequence joins TRBV7-9 and TRBJ2-7; no clear D. V was shortened by 7 bases and J by 5 bases, with 18 bases between the two germline ends. The CDR3 has 14 residues. Germline lookup yields CDR1 SEHNR and CDR2 FQNEAQ (reference sequence). The CDR3 DNA sequence: TGTGCCAGCAACTCGAGCAGTAAATCCAACGAGCAGTACTTC. Amino acid sequence: CASNSSSKSNEQYF.

V is TRBV20-1 and J is TRBJ2-1; D is possibly TRBD2 (6 bases). Germline CDR1 reads DFQATT; CDR2 reads SNEGSKA (reference sequence). V was pared by 3 bases and J by 6 bases, with 21 bases between. The CDR3 spans 16 residues. The CDR3: CSASNLGLVAINEQFF. The CDR3 DNA is TGCAGTGCTAGCAACCTGGGACTCGTTGCCATCAATGAGCAGTTCTTC.

This clonotype was observed a handful of times. The V call is TRBV5-1, the J call TRBJ1-2; 9 bases match TRBD1. The CDR3 has 13 amino acids. After removal of 7 bases from V and 2 bases from J, the junction contained 3 bases not matched to a gene. Germline V gene data show CDR1 as SGHRS and CDR2 as YFSETQ. Here the CDR3 DNA reads TGCGCCAGCTGGACAGGGGTGAACTATGGCTACACCTTC. It encodes CASWTGVNYGYTF.

The chain links TRBV4-3 to TRBJ2-5; unclear D gene. CDR1 and CDR2 (germline): LGHNA, YSLEER. Trimming pared 2 bases from V and 11 bases from J, leaving 15 bases between. The CDR3 contains 13 residues. This CDR3 is CASSQLASGEQYF. In nucleotides, the CDR3 is TGCGCCAGCAGCCAATTGGCCTCGGGTGAGCAGTACTTC.

The V and J genes are TRBV27 and TRBJ2-1; tentatively, D is TRBD2 (6 bases). The CDR3 is 15 amino acids. Germline V CDR1 and CDR2: MNHEY, SMNVEV (reference sequence). V lost 6 bases and J lost 7, with 19 bases in between. In DNA, the CDR3 is TGTGCCAGCAGCCTGGGAACTAGCTTGGGGAATGAGCAGTTCTTC. The encoded protein is CASSLGTSLGNEQFF.

The chain has TRBV28 and TRBJ2-7, with D possibly matching TRBD1 (6 bases). Trimming took off 8 bases at V and 3 bases at J, with 14 bases between the two ends. CDR3 size: 13 residues. Germline assignment: CDR1 MDHEN and CDR2 SYDVKM. CDR3 protein: CASSPSDSYEQYF. In nucleotides, the CDR3 is TGTGCCAGCTCACCATCGGACAGCTACGAGCAGTACTTC.

This clonotype has only a few counts. V gene TRBV5-5 combines with J gene TRBJ2-7; D call uncertain. Trimming took off 1 base at V and 2 bases at J, with 10 bases between the two ends. This CDR3 has 14 amino acids. Germline-derived CDR1 and CDR2 are SGHKS and YYEKEE (reference sequence). The CDR3 DNA sequence: TGTGCCAGCAGCTTGATAGGGTCTCCCTACGAGCAGTACTTC. It specifies CASSLIGSPYEQYF.

The table lists this clonotype with many counts. The gene calls are TRBV28 and TRBJ1-6, with D possibly matching TRBD1 (5 bases). V was clipped by 5 bases and J by 9 bases, with 17 bases between them. CDR3 size: 15 residues. From germline, CDR1 is MDHEN and CDR2 SYDVKM. CDR3 DNA sequence: TGTGCCAGCAGTCCCTCGGGGGTATCCAGTTCACCCCTCCACTTT. Translation: CASSPSGVSSSPLHF.

This clonotype has just one count. This chain uses TRBV25-1 with TRBJ1-6; TRBD1 aligns across 7 bases. V shed 8 bases, J shed 2 bases, and the junction held 15 bases outside the gene matches. Germline V gives CDR1 MGHDK, CDR2 SYGVNS. The CDR3 loop spans 18 amino acids. This CDR3 reads CASGDRPGGDTYNSPLHF. The CDR3 nucleotides read TGTGCCAGCGGCGACAGGCCAGGGGGGGACACCTATAATTCACCCCTCCACTTT. Full variable domain (rest looked up from reference TRBV25-1 and TRBJ1-6): EADIYQTPRYLVIGTGKKITLECSQTMGHDKMYWYQQDPGMELHLIHYSYGVNSTEKGDLSSESTVSRIRTEHFPLTLESARPSHTSQYLCASGDRPGGDTYNSPLHFGNGTRLTVT.

V gene TRBV3-1 combines with J gene TRBJ1-4; the D is unclear. CDR3 length: 13 amino acids. Germline values: CDR1 LGHDT, CDR2 YNNKEL (reference sequence). The V end lost 4 bases, the J end lost 8 bases, and 11 bases lay between the germline ends. In nucleotides, the CDR3 is TGTGCCAGCAGCCGGGGTTATGCCGAAAAACTGTTTTTT. Translating it yields CASSRGYAEKLFF.

The V gene is TRBV20-1, the J gene TRBJ2-1; D possibly corresponds to TRBD2 (6 bases). V was trimmed by 6 bases and J by 4 bases, leaving 19 bases between them. Per the germline V gene, CDR1 is DFQATT and CDR2 is SNEGSKA (reference sequence). The length of the CDR3 is 15 residues. The CDR3 is CSALRWRDIYNEQFF. As DNA, the CDR3 is TGCAGTGCCCTACGGTGGAGGGATATTTACAATGAGCAGTTCTTC.

The chain couples TRBV6-1 to TRBJ2-1; D unresolved. V was trimmed by 9 bases and J by 5 bases, leaving 11 bases between them. The CDR3 length is 12 residues. Per germline, CDR1 MNHNS and CDR2 SASEGT. Here the CDR3 reads CASRPTHNEQFF. The CDR3, as DNA: TGTGCCAGTAGACCGACTCACAATGAGCAGTTCTTC.

The chain combines TRBV3-1 with TRBJ2-1, with D possibly TRBD2 on 5 matching bases. Germline V gene sequence: CDR1 LGHDT, CDR2 YNNKEL (reference sequence). Trimming removed 4 bases from V and 6 bases from J, with 13 bases in between. The CDR3 has 14 residues. CDR3 protein: CASSLSGTLNEQFF. CDR3 nucleotide sequence: TGTGCCAGCAGCCTCAGCGGTACCCTCAATGAGCAGTTCTTC.

The CDR3 loop reads CSARVGPEAFF. Here the CDR3 DNA reads TGCAGTGCTAGAGTGGGTCCTGAAGCTTTCTTT. The V call is TRBV20-1, the J call TRBJ1-1, with D unclear. The germline CDR1 and CDR2 sequences are DFQATT and SNEGSKA (reference sequence). Trimming left V 1 base short and J 6 bases short, with 6 bases between. The CDR3 is 11 amino acids.

V and J are TRBV4-2 and TRBJ1-2; no clear D. Trimming removed 3 bases from V and 8 bases from J, with 7 bases in between. The CDR3 totals 11 residues. The germline CDR1 and CDR2 sequences are LGHNA and YNFKEQ. For the CDR3, the DNA is TGTGCCAGCAGCCAGGCCTTAGGCTACACCTTC. Encoded protein: CASSQALGYTF.

The J gene is TRBJ2-7, the V gene TRBV11-2; TRBD2 matches at 10 bases. This CDR3 region has 15 residues. Germline CDR1 reads SGHAT; CDR2 reads FQNNGV. The V gene end was trimmed by 5 bases and the J gene end by 3 bases; junction bases not matched to a gene: 7. CDR3 nucleotides: TGTGCCAGCAGCGCCACCGGGACTAGCGACTACGAGCAGTACTTC. Translation gives CASSATGTSDYEQYF.

The chain uses TRBV4-1 and TRBJ1-2, with 7 nucleotides matching TRBD1. This CDR3 is 14 amino acids long. Germline V gene lookup returns CDR1 MGHRA and CDR2 YSYEKL. V trimming: 1 base; J trimming: 6 bases; junction bases outside the gene matches: 5. CDR3 amino acids: CASSQVKGADGYTF. CDR3 nucleotide sequence: TGCGCCAGCAGCCAAGTCAAGGGGGCAGATGGCTACACCTTC.